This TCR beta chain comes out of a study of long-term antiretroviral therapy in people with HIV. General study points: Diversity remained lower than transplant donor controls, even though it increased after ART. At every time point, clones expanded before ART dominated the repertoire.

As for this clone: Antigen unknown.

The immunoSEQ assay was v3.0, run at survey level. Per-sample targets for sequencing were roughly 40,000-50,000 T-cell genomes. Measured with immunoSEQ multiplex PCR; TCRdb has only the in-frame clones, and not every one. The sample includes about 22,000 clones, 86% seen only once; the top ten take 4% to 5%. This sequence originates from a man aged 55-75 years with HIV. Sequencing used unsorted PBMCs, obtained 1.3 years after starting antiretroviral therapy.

The CDR3 reads CASSLAYEQYF. The CDR3 region has the DNA TGTGCCAGCAGCTTGGCTTACGAGCAGTACTTC. The V gene is TRBV5-6, the J gene TRBJ2-7; no firm D call. Trimming cost V 0 bases and J 4 bases, with 2 bases left between them. The V gene's germline CDR1 is SGHDT and CDR2 YYEEEE. The CDR3 spans 11 residues.